The 17 T cell receptor beta chains below come from one sample, sequenced in a study of T cell changes during pregnancy in multiple sclerosis. The repertoire was sequenced with immunoSEQ multiplex PCR; TCRdb's copy has only in-frame clones and lacks some. The sample carries about 50,000 clones, approximately 90% recorded once. The material was CD8+ T cells from peripheral blood mononuclear cells, obtained after pregnancy. Receptors originate from a female donor with multiple sclerosis, enrolled in a pregnancy study.

CDR3 sequence (DNA): TGTGCCAGCAGCGTGTCGGGGGGAACTTACAATGAGCAGTTCTTC. It encodes CASSVSGGTYNEQFF. This chain connects TRBV9 to TRBJ2-1; 7 nucleotides align to TRBD2. Trimming removed 2 bases from V and 4 bases from J; junction bases left unmatched: 6. Germline CDR1 is SGDLS and CDR2 is YYNGEE. The CDR3 has 15 amino acids.

The CDR3: CASSLSVNTEAFF. CDR3 in DNA: TGTGCCAGCAGCTTGTCAGTCAACACTGAAGCTTTCTTT. The chain uses TRBV7-9 and TRBJ1-1, with D uncertain. The V gene lost 3 bases and the J gene lost 2 bases, with 7 bases spanning the gap. The CDR3 is 13 amino acids. Germline values: CDR1 SEHNR, CDR2 FQNEAQ (reference sequence).

The chain links TRBV2 to TRBJ1-1; D gene unclear. CDR1 and CDR2 (germline): SNHLY, FYNNEI. V dropped 8 bases and J dropped 7 bases, with 17 bases sitting between them. This CDR3 has 13 residues. CDR3: CASGAPGIDEAFF. Written as DNA, the CDR3 is TGTGCCAGCGGAGCCCCGGGAATCGATGAAGCTTTCTTT.

This chain joins TRBV13 and TRBJ1-1; possible D gene TRBD1, 5 bases. V dropped 5 bases and J dropped 7 bases, with 14 bases sitting between them. This CDR3 contains 13 residues. Per germline, CDR1 PRHDT and CDR2 FYEKMQ (reference sequence). CDR3 region: CASSLTGGREAFF. As DNA, the CDR3 is TGTGCCAGCAGCCTGACCGGGGGACGTGAAGCTTTCTTT.

The rearrangement joins TRBV5-4 to TRBJ1-6; D gene ambiguous. The CDR3 contains 16 residues. V shed 0 bases and J shed 9 bases, with 16 bases lying between them. The germline CDR1 and CDR2 sequences are SGHNT and YYREEE (reference sequence). The CDR3 DNA reads TGTGCCAGCAGCTTGGGCCGGGGTATGACGGGTTCACCCCTCCACTTT. As protein: CASSLGRGMTGSPLHF.

The CDR3 DNA is TGTGCCAGCAGCCGAGACTGGAGCCCCACAGATACGCAGTATTTT. It is translated as CASSRDWSPTDTQYF. The V gene is TRBV11-2, the J gene TRBJ2-3, with D unclear. The V end lost 5 bases, the J end lost 2 bases, and 14 bases lay between the germline ends. This CDR3 spans 15 amino acids. Germline V gene lookup returns CDR1 SGHAT and CDR2 FQNNGV.

The gene calls are TRBV15 and TRBJ2-3; no definite D call. Between the trimmed V and J ends, which lost 0 bases and 6 bases, there was a span of 7 bases. Per germline, CDR1 LNHNV and CDR2 YYDKDF (reference sequence). The CDR3 runs 13 residues. This CDR3 reads CATSRDLVDTQYF. The CDR3 DNA reads as TGTGCCACCAGCAGAGATCTCGTCGATACGCAGTATTTT.

The chain uses TRBV19 and TRBJ1-1; D might be TRBD1 (5 bases). Germline V gives CDR1 LNHDA, CDR2 SQIVND (reference sequence). V gave up 1 base and J gave up 1 base, with 10 bases separating them. The length of the CDR3 is 15 residues. CDR3 nucleotide sequence: TGTGCCAGTAGTATAGGGGGCTTAGCGAACACTGAAGCTTTCTTT. This encodes CASSIGGLANTEAFF. Variable domain in full (rest from reference TRBV19 and TRBJ1-1): DGGITQSPKYLFRKEGQNVTLSCEQNLNHDAMYWYRQDPGQGLRLIYYSQIVNDFQKGDIAEGYSVSREKKESFPLTVTSAQKNPTAFYLCASSIGGLANTEAFFGQGTRLTVV.

The rearrangement joins TRBV13 to TRBJ1-2; the D is unclear. The CDR3 runs to 11 residues. The germline V gene has CDR1 PRHDT and CDR2 FYEKMQ (reference sequence). The V end lost 2 bases, the J end lost 5 bases, and 3 bases lay between the germline ends. This CDR3 reads CASSLQYGYTF. The CDR3 DNA is TGTGCCAGCAGCTTACAGTATGGCTACACCTTC.

The rearrangement uses TRBV13 and TRBJ2-2, with a tentative D call TRBD2 (5 bases). Looked up from germline, CDR1 is PRHDT and CDR2 is FYEKMQ (reference sequence). With 2 bases removed from V and 4 bases from J, the gap between germline ends came to 14 bases. The CDR3 is made up of 16 amino acids. The CDR3: CASSLRVPSGTGELFF. CDR3 DNA: TGTGCCAGCAGCTTACGGGTTCCCAGCGGCACCGGGGAGCTGTTTTTT.

The V and J genes are TRBV7-6 and TRBJ2-7; TRBD2 agrees at 13 bases. The CDR3 is 15 amino acids. With V trimmed by 6 bases and J by 4 bases, 6 bases remained unmatched. Germline-derived CDR1 and CDR2 are SGHVS and FNYEAQ. The CDR3, as DNA: TGTGCCAGCAGAGATGGACTAGCGGGAGAATACGAGCAGTACTTC. Translated: CASRDGLAGEYEQYF. Looking up the rest from reference TRBV7-6 and TRBJ2-7 gives the full variable domain: GAGVSQSPRYKVTKRGQDVALRCDPISGHVSLYWYRQALGQGPEFLTYFNYEAQQDKSGLPNDRFSAERPEGSISTLTIQRTEQRDSAMYRCASRDGLAGEYEQYFGPGTRLTVT.

This clone has just a few counts. The chain combines TRBV29-1 with TRBJ2-1; 9 positions agree with TRBD1. The V gene end was trimmed by 5 bases and the J gene end by 3 bases; junction bases not matched to a gene: 5. The germline V gene encodes CDR1 SQVTM and CDR2 ANQGSEA. The CDR3 runs 14 residues. The CDR3 here is CSVLWDRDYNEQFF. The CDR3 nucleotides are TGCAGCGTTTTGTGGGACAGGGACTACAATGAGCAGTTCTTC.

V gene TRBV25-1 combines with J gene TRBJ1-2; D not resolved. CDR3 size: 13 residues. Trimming shortened V by 3 bases and J by 4 bases, and 9 bases separated the two germline ends. Germline assignment: CDR1 MGHDK and CDR2 SYGVNS. CDR3 sequence: CASSDEGIYGYTF. In DNA, the CDR3 is TGTGCCAGCAGTGATGAGGGAATCTATGGCTACACCTTC.

V is TRBV6-5 and J is TRBJ2-7, with 7 bases matching TRBD2. Trimming at V came to 8 bases and at J to 6 bases, leaving 1 base not matched to a gene. Germline CDR1 reads MNHEY; CDR2 reads SVGAGI. There are 10 residues in the CDR3. CDR3 bases: TGTGCCAGCGGGGAGGGCGAGCAGTACTTC. It specifies CASGEGEQYF.

The chain combines TRBV2 with TRBJ1-1; TRBD1 is a possible D gene (5 bases). This CDR3 contains 16 residues. CDR1 SNHLY and CDR2 FYNNEI come from the germline V gene. Trimming took 5 bases from V and 10 from J, leaving 26 bases between them. DNA for the CDR3: TGTGCCAGCAGTATTCCCGATCGCGGGGGGTTAAAAGGAGCTTTCTTT. Amino acids: CASSIPDRGGLKGAFF.

The chain links TRBV7-3 to TRBJ2-5, with TRBD2 as a possible D gene (6 bases). The CDR3 is made up of 15 amino acids. Germline CDR1 reads SGHTA; CDR2 reads FQGTGA. Trimming left V 2 bases short and J 4 bases short, with 14 bases between. Here the CDR3 reads CASSLVGGRRETQYF. DNA of the CDR3: TGTGCCAGCAGCTTAGTGGGGGGTCGTCGAGAGACCCAGTACTTC.

The table lists this clone with a few counts. J is TRBJ2-2 and V is TRBV7-9; TRBD1 matches 7 bases. From germline, CDR1 is SEHNR and CDR2 FQNEAQ (reference sequence). After removal of 6 bases from V and 1 base from J, the junction contained 8 bases not matched to a gene. The CDR3 is 16 residues long. The CDR3 DNA follows: TGTGCCAGCAGGGGACAGAAAGATAAGAACACCGGGGAGCTGTTTTTT. Translation gives CASRGQKDKNTGELFF.